This T cell receptor (beta chain) came from a study of blood T cell repertoires in COVID-19. Study in general: Material from acute and convalescent COVID-19 was sourced from the United States, Italy and Spain. Sources were T cells, B-cell-depleted T cells, or PBMCs; the material itself was cDNA or gDNA.

In the authors' methods: How many nucleated cells were present was estimated from reference gene primer amplification. Here immunoSEQ multiplex PCR was the method, and the copy in TCRdb shows in-frame clones only, minus some. V, J and clone size were drawn from that table, and D and trimming were deduced from the DNA. Of tens of thousands of clones in the sample, around 85% are singletons; the top ten hold roughly 4.4%. The CDR3 consists of 15 residues. Germline V gene sequence: CDR1 SGHRS, CDR2 YFSETQ. V shed 4 bases, J shed 4 bases, and the junction held 6 bases outside the gene matches. Sequencing was done on a sample of peripheral blood. V usage is TRBV5-1 and J usage is TRBJ2-7; 12 nucleotides match TRBD2. The receptor comes from a man aged 45-65 years with active COVID-19. For the CDR3, the DNA is TGCGCCAGCAGCCACGGCGGGACTAGCGGGTACGAGCAGTACTTC. It yields the protein CASSHGGTSGYEQYF. Full variable domain (missing parts from reference TRBV5-1 and TRBJ2-7): KAGVTQTPRYLIKTRGQQVTLSCSPISGHRSVSWYQQTPGQGLQFLFEYFSETQRNKGNFPGRFSGRQFSNSRSEMNVSTLELGDSALYLCASSHGGTSGYEQYFGPGTRLTVT.